Below are 30 T cell receptor beta chains sequenced from a single sample in a study of OX40 agonist ivuxolimab in advanced cancers. TCRdb's table, derived via immunoSEQ multiplex PCR, lists solely in-frame clones and lacks some. Here the sample spans 60,000 to 90,000 clones, approximately 84% being singletons. Sequencing used CD4+ or CD8+ T cells sorted from blood, obtained in a trial of the OX40 agonist ivuxolimab. These receptors were taken from an adult with an advanced solid tumor such as melanoma, head and neck, liver or kidney cancer.

V usage is TRBV18 and J usage is TRBJ2-1; TRBD2 agrees at 11 bases. The CDR3 is 16 residues long. After removal of 0 bases from V and 8 bases from J, the junction contained 6 bases not matched to a gene. Germline V lookup: CDR1 KGHSH, CDR2 LQKENI. The CDR3 sequence: CASSPPTSGTGDEQFF. The CDR3 DNA is TGTGCCAGCTCACCACCGACTAGCGGGACGGGCGATGAGCAGTTCTTC.

The chain uses TRBV2 and TRBJ2-2; TRBD2 matches 9 bases. The CDR3 loop spans 14 amino acids. The J segment lost 7 bases and the V segment lost 7 bases, leaving 7 bases of the junction unmatched. Germline V gene data show CDR1 as SNHLY and CDR2 as FYNNEI. The DNA for the CDR3 is TGTGCCAGCATACTGACTAGCGGCAACGGGGAGCTGTTTTTT. Its translation is CASILTSGNGELFF.

The chain has TRBV7-9 and TRBJ2-1, with 7 bases lining up with TRBD2. The CDR3 is 14 residues long. Germline CDR1 reads SEHNR; CDR2 reads FQNEAQ (reference sequence). V gave up 0 bases and J gave up 7 bases; unmatched junction bases: 3. CDR3 in DNA: TGTGCCAGCAGCTTAGCGGGAGGGCCAAATGAGCAGTTCTTC. It codes for CASSLAGGPNEQFF.

The chain joins TRBV5-1 to TRBJ2-3; 10 bases line up with TRBD2. Germline V gives CDR1 SGHRS, CDR2 YFSETQ. V lost 3 bases to trimming and J lost 5 bases; unmatched junction nucleotides: 3. CDR3 size: 14 residues. The CDR3 coding sequence is TGCGCCAGCAGCTCTAGCGGGAGTGGAGATACGCAGTATTTT. Amino acids: CASSSSGSGDTQYF.

This rearrangement joins TRBV7-7 to TRBJ2-1; 11 bases match TRBD2. Germline V lookup: CDR1 SSHAT, CDR2 FNYEAQ (reference sequence). The junction had 3 bases not matched to a gene; V was cut back by 4 bases and J by 4 bases. CDR3 size: 15 residues. CDR3 nucleotides: TGTGCCAGCAGCTCCACTAGCGGGAGTTACAATGAGCAGTTCTTC. Translating it yields CASSSTSGSYNEQFF.

The CDR3 region is CASSVVRTGELFF. CDR3 sequence (DNA): TGTGCCAGCAGCGTTGTACGCACCGGGGAGCTGTTTTTT. This chain uses TRBV9 with TRBJ2-2; the D is unclear. CDR3 length: 13 residues. Trimming left V 2 bases short and J 4 bases short, with 6 bases between. The germline gives CDR1 SGDLS, CDR2 YYNGEE.

This sequence joins TRBV28 and TRBJ1-1, with D hard to call. V shed 9 bases and J shed 11 bases, with 16 bases lying between them. The CDR3 consists of 11 residues. Germline lookup yields CDR1 MDHEN and CDR2 SYDVKM. The CDR3 region is CASNFQDWAFF. The CDR3 DNA reads as TGTGCCAGTAATTTCCAGGACTGGGCTTTCTTT.

The chain uses TRBV18 and TRBJ2-3; 7 positions match TRBD1. V shed 1 base and J 4 bases; nucleotides not matched to a gene: 5. The length of the CDR3 is 15 residues. Germline lookup yields CDR1 KGHSH and CDR2 LQKENI. The CDR3 DNA sequence: TGTGCCAGCTCACCACTAGGACAGGTGGCAGATACGCAGTATTTT. It translates to CASSPLGQVADTQYF.

The CDR3 DNA sequence: TGTGCCTGGAGCCATTGGCGCGGGAGGGTATTCGAGCAGTACTTC. Translating it yields CAWSHWRGRVFEQYF. The chain couples TRBV30 to TRBJ2-7, with 9 bases identical to TRBD2. V shed 3 bases and J 6 bases; nucleotides not matched to a gene: 12. This CDR3 spans 15 amino acids. Germline lookup yields CDR1 GTSNPN and CDR2 SVGIG (reference sequence). Supplemented by reference TRBV30 and TRBJ2-7, the full variable domain reads SQTIHQWPATLVQPVGSPLSLECTVEGTSNPNLYWYRQAAGRGLQLLFYSVGIGQISSEVPQNLSASRPQDRQFILSSKKLLLSDSGFYLCAWSHWRGRVFEQYFGPGTRLTVT.

The chain combines TRBV19 with TRBJ1-2; D gene ambiguous. V was shortened by 7 bases and J by 0 bases, with 6 bases between the two germline ends. Germline CDR1 LNHDA, CDR2 SQIVND (reference sequence). The CDR3 extends over 12 amino acids. Here the CDR3 reads CASKQANYGYTF. As DNA, the CDR3 is TGTGCCAGTAAGCAGGCTAACTATGGCTACACCTTC.

This chain uses TRBV11-2 with TRBJ2-2; D is undetermined. Germline CDR1 is SGHAT and CDR2 is FQNNGV. The CDR3 covers 16 residues. The ends were cut back, 0 bases at V and 6 bases at J, with 14 bases in the middle. The CDR3 DNA follows: TGTGCCAGCAGCTTAGATTCGGCTTTCGATGCCGGGGAGCTGTTTTTT. Its translation is CASSLDSAFDAGELFF.

This clone has a handful of counts. This chain connects TRBV29-1 to TRBJ1-1; D unclear. This CDR3 spans 12 amino acids. Trimming removed 6 bases at V and 1 base at J, with 9 bases between. The V gene's germline CDR1 is SQVTM and CDR2 ANQGSEA. This CDR3 reads CSVKEGNTEAFF. CDR3 in DNA: TGCAGCGTGAAAGAAGGGAACACTGAAGCTTTCTTT.

The J gene is TRBJ1-1, the V gene TRBV25-1; perhaps TRBD1 as D (6 bases). The CDR3 extends over 14 amino acids. Germline V CDR1 and CDR2: MGHDK, SYGVNS. The germline V and J ends were trimmed by 6 bases and 8 bases, with 19 bases remaining between them. CDR3 sequence (DNA): TGTGCCAGCAGAGGAGGGGGGAAAAGTAGCGAAGCTTTCTTT. Translation gives CASRGGGKSSEAFF.

In its sample, this clone was seen a few times. The CDR3 reads CASSEGLVNTGELFF. CDR3 nucleotide sequence: TGTGCCAGCAGTGAGGGACTAGTCAACACCGGGGAGCTGTTTTTT. This chain joins TRBV25-1 and TRBJ2-2; 8 bases are a match to TRBD2. V trimming: 3 bases; J trimming: 2 bases; junction bases outside the gene matches: 2. The germline gives CDR1 MGHDK, CDR2 SYGVNS. This CDR3 has 15 amino acids.

This rearrangement joins TRBV6-5 to TRBJ2-6; TRBD2 might be the D (5 bases). The CDR3 loop spans 15 amino acids. Germline V lookup: CDR1 MNHEY, CDR2 SVGAGI. V was shortened by 6 bases and J by 0 bases, with 9 bases between the two germline ends. As DNA, the CDR3 is TGTGCCAGCAGCCAAGGGAGCTCTGGGGCCAACGTCCTGACTTTC. Its translation: CASSQGSSGANVLTF.

V and J are TRBV5-4 and TRBJ2-1; possibly TRBD1 for D (6 bases). CDR3 length: 13 amino acids. V dropped 3 bases and J dropped 6 bases, with 10 bases sitting between them. Per germline, CDR1 SGHNT and CDR2 YYREEE (reference sequence). The chain's CDR3 is CASSSTGSNEQFF. The CDR3 coding sequence is TGTGCCAGCAGCTCCACAGGGTCCAATGAGCAGTTCTTC.

V and J are TRBV4-2 and TRBJ1-1, with D perhaps TRBD1 (5 bases). Trimming pared 1 base from V and 1 base from J, leaving 10 bases between. Germline CDR1 and CDR2: LGHNA and YNFKEQ. The CDR3 has 15 amino acids. CDR3 region: CASSQVGLTNTEAFF. In DNA, the CDR3 is TGTGCCAGCAGCCAAGTGGGGCTGACGAACACTGAAGCTTTCTTT.

The chain combines TRBV9 with TRBJ2-4; tentatively, D is TRBD1 (7 bases). The germline CDR1 and CDR2 sequences are SGDLS and YYNGEE. Trimming stripped 3 bases from V and 5 bases from J, with 18 bases between. This CDR3 comprises 16 residues. The CDR3, as DNA: TGTGCCAGCAGCGACCCCAGGGGGGAAGTACAAAACATTCAGTACTTC. Translation: CASSDPRGEVQNIQYF.

Only a few counts were recorded for this clone. V is TRBV28 and J is TRBJ1-1, with D uncertain. There are 11 residues in the CDR3. CDR1 MDHEN and CDR2 SYDVKM come from the germline V gene. V lost 10 bases to trimming and J lost 1 base, with 7 bases between them. CDR3 DNA sequence: TGTGCCACATACTCGAACACTGAAGCTTTCTTT. Translated, it gives CATYSNTEAFF.

The chain recombines TRBV7-2 with TRBJ1-5; D is unclear. The CDR3 is 14 residues long. In germline, CDR1 is SGHTA, CDR2 FQGNSA. V was cut by 3 bases and J by 2 bases, with 8 bases left in between. CDR3 region: CASSFRSGNQPQHF. The CDR3, as DNA: TGTGCCAGCAGCTTCCGTTCGGGCAATCAGCCCCAGCATTTT.

The chain employs TRBV18 and TRBJ2-1, with 11 bases fitting TRBD2. The germline CDR1 and CDR2 sequences are KGHSH and LQKENI. The CDR3 totals 16 residues. V trimming: 5 bases; J trimming: 7 bases; junction bases outside the gene matches: 10. CDR3 DNA: TGTGCCAGCTCAACGATAGCGGGAGGGCCCCGAAATGAGCAGTTCTTC. It encodes CASSTIAGGPRNEQFF.

The chain is built from TRBV18 and TRBJ2-1; no clear D. This CDR3 contains 15 residues. V gave up 0 bases and J gave up 5 bases, with 11 bases separating them. Germline V gene sequence: CDR1 KGHSH, CDR2 LQKENI. CDR3 in amino acids: CASSPPPKRNNEQFF. In DNA form, the CDR3 reads TGTGCCAGCTCACCACCCCCGAAGCGAAACAATGAGCAGTTCTTC. Combining the CDR3 with reference TRBV18 and TRBJ2-1 gives the whole variable domain NAGVMQNPRHLVRRRGQEARLRCSPMKGHSHVYWYRQLPEEGLKFMVYLQKENIIDESGMPKERFSAEFPKEGPSILRIQQVVRGDSAAYFCASSPPPKRNNEQFFGPGTRLTVL.

In nucleotides, the CDR3 is TGTGCCAGCAGCTCCCCGGACAGGGGGCGGAACTCTGGGGCCAACGTCCTGACTTTC. Its protein product is CASSSPDRGRNSGANVLTF. The chain couples TRBV5-4 to TRBJ2-6; 11 bases agree with TRBD1. Trimming removed 3 bases from V and 0 bases from J; junction bases left unmatched: 8. The germline V gene encodes CDR1 SGHNT and CDR2 YYREEE (reference sequence). This CDR3 is 19 amino acids long.

The chain employs TRBV18 and TRBJ2-7; D not certain. This CDR3 contains 13 residues. Per the germline V gene, CDR1 is KGHSH and CDR2 is LQKENI. Trimming cost V 0 bases and J 8 bases, with 11 bases left between them. CDR3 DNA: TGTGCCAGCTCACCACCCGGGCCTTGGCAGCAGTACTTC. This encodes CASSPPGPWQQYF.

This chain connects TRBV28 to TRBJ2-5; 9 bases align to TRBD2. The CDR3 length is 16 residues. The germline gives CDR1 MDHEN, CDR2 SYDVKM. V was clipped by 2 bases and J by 3 bases; unmatched bases: 7. CDR3: CASSLLAGRKKETQYF. The CDR3, as DNA: TGTGCCAGCAGTTTACTAGCGGGGCGAAAAAAAGAGACCCAGTACTTC.

The J gene is TRBJ1-2, the V gene TRBV7-2; D possibly corresponds to TRBD1 (6 bases). In germline, CDR1 is SGHTA, CDR2 FQGNSA. With 3 bases removed from V and 1 base from J, the gap between germline ends came to 9 bases. There are 14 residues in the CDR3. CDR3 loop: CASSLGHSNYGYTF. The DNA for the CDR3 is TGTGCCAGCAGCTTGGGACACAGTAACTATGGCTACACCTTC.

The V call is TRBV5-4, the J call TRBJ2-1; D might be TRBD1 or TRBD2, each matching 6 bases. This CDR3 comprises 16 residues. CDR1 is SGHNT, CDR2 YYREEE, per germline (reference sequence). Trimming left V 0 bases short and J 8 bases short, with 18 bases between. CDR3 region: CASSLAGLGGEYEQFF. The CDR3 bases are TGTGCCAGCAGCTTGGCCGGCTTGGGGGGCGAGTATGAGCAGTTCTTC. Complete variable domain (other parts from reference TRBV5-4 and TRBJ2-1): ETGVTQSPTHLIKTRGQQVTLRCSSQSGHNTVSWYQQALGQGPQFIFQYYREEENGRGNFPPRFSGLQFPNYSSELNVNALELDDSALYLCASSLAGLGGEYEQFFGPGTRLTVL.

Points on this clone: Other DNA sequences within the sample encode an identical CDR3. The chain combines TRBV30 with TRBJ1-5; D remains unclear. Per the germline V gene, CDR1 is GTSNPN and CDR2 is SVGIG (reference sequence). CDR3 length: 13 residues. Trimming pared 5 bases from V and 2 bases from J, leaving 10 bases between. The CDR3 reads CAWAPGGNQPQHF. Here the CDR3 DNA reads TGTGCCTGGGCGCCGGGAGGCAATCAGCCCCAGCATTTT.

This chain joins TRBV11-2 and TRBJ2-2, with D perhaps matching TRBD1 or TRBD2 (5 bases each). Germline V gene lookup returns CDR1 SGHAT and CDR2 FQNNGV. Trimming took off 5 bases at V and 0 bases at J, with 13 bases between the two ends. This CDR3 spans 16 amino acids. The CDR3 sequence: CASSVPGAANTGELFF. The CDR3 nucleotides read TGTGCCAGCAGCGTACCCGGGGCAGCGAACACCGGGGAGCTGTTTTTT.

This clone was recorded only once. The chain uses TRBV5-4 and TRBJ1-5; D call uncertain. This CDR3 contains 14 residues. V shed 0 bases and J shed 6 bases, with 10 bases lying between them. From germline, CDR1 is SGHNT and CDR2 YYREEE (reference sequence). The CDR3 region is CASSLGGKSQPQHF. The CDR3 bases are TGTGCCAGCAGCTTGGGAGGTAAAAGTCAGCCCCAGCATTTT.